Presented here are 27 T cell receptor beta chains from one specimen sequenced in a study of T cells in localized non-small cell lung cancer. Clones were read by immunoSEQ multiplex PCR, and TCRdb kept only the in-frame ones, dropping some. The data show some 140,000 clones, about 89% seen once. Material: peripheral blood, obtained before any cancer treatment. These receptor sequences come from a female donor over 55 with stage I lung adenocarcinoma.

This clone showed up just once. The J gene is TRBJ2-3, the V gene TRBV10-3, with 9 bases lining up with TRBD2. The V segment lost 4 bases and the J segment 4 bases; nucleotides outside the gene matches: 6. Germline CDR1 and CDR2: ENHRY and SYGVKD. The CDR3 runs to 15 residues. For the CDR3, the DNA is TGTGCCATCAGTGGTATTAGCGGGAGACCAGATACGCAGTATTTT. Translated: CAISGISGRPDTQYF.

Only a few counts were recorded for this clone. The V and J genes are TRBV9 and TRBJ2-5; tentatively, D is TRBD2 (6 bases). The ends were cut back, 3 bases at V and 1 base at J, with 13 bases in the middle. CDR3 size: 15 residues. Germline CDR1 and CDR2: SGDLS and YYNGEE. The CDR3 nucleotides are TGTGCCAGCAGCGCCCACCGGGGGATCCAAGAGACCCAGTACTTC. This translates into CASSAHRGIQETQYF.

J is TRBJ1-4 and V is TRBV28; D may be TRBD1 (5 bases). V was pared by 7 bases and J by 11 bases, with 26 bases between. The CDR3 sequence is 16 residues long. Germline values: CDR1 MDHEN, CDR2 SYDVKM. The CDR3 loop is CASTDREGVPREKLFF. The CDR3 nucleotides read TGTGCCAGCACTGATCGAGAAGGGGTACCCCGGGAGAAACTGTTTTTT. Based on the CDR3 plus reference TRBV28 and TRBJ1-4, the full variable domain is DVKVTQSSRYLVKRTGEKVFLECVQDMDHENMFWYRQDPGLGLRLIYFSYDVKMKEKGDIPEGYSVSREKKERFSLILESASTNQTSMYLCASTDREGVPREKLFFGSGTQLSVL.

The CDR3 DNA reads TGTGCCAGCAGCTTGATAAAGGGACTAGCGGGAGGGTACACCGGGGAGCTGTTTTTT. Protein: CASSLIKGLAGGYTGELFF. The chain has TRBV7-2 and TRBJ2-2; the match to TRBD2 covers 16 bases. CDR1 and CDR2 (germline): SGHTA, FQGNSA. The V and J ends lost 3 bases and 3 bases, in that order; junction bases with no gene match: 7. The length of the CDR3 is 19 residues.

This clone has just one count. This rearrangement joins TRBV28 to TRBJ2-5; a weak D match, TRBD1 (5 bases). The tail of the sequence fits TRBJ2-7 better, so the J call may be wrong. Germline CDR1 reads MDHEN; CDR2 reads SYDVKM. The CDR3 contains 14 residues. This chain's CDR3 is CASRIGDRYDEQYF. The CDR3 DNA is TGTGCCAGCAGGATAGGGGATCGGTATGACGAGCAGTACTTC.

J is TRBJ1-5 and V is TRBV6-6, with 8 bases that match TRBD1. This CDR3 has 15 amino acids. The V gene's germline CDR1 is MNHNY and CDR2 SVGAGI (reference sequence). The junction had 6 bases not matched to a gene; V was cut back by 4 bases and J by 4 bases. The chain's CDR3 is CASSFGQGANQPQHF. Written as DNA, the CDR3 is TGTGCCAGCAGTTTTGGACAGGGAGCGAATCAGCCCCAGCATTTT.

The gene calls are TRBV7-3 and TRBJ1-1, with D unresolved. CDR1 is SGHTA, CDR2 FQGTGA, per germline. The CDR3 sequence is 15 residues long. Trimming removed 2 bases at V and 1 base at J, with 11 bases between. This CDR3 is CASSLGDRRNTEAFF. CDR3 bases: TGTGCCAGCAGCTTAGGTGATCGGAGGAACACTGAAGCTTTCTTT.

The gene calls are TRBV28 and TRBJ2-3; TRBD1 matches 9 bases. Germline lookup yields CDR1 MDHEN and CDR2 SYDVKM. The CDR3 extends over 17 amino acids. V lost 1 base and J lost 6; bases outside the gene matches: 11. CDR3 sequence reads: CASSLYVSGTGNDTQYF. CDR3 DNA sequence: TGTGCCAGCAGTTTATATGTTTCGGGGACAGGGAATGATACGCAGTATTTT. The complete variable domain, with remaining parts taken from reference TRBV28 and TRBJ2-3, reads DVKVTQSSRYLVKRTGEKVFLECVQDMDHENMFWYRQDPGLGLRLIYFSYDVKMKEKGDIPEGYSVSREKKERFSLILESASTNQTSMYLCASSLYVSGTGNDTQYFGPGTRLTVL.

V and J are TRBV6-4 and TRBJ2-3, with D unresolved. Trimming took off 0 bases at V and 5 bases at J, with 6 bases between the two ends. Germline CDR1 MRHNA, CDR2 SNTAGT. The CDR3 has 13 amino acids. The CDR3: CASSDSPLDTQYF. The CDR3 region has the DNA TGTGCCAGCAGTGACTCCCCCTTAGATACGCAGTATTTT.

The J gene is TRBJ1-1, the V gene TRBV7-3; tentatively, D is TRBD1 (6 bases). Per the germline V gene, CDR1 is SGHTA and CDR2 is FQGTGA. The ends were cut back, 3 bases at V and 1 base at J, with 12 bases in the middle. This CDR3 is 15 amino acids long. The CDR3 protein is CASSFRGDGNTEAFF. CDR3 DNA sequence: TGTGCCAGCAGCTTCAGGGGAGATGGGAACACTGAAGCTTTCTTT.

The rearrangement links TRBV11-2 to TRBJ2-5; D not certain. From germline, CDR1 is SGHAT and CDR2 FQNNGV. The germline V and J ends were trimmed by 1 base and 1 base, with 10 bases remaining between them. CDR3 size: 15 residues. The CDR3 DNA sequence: TGTGCCAGCAGCTTAGGGGCGGATTTCCAAGAGACCCAGTACTTC. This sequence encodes CASSLGADFQETQYF.

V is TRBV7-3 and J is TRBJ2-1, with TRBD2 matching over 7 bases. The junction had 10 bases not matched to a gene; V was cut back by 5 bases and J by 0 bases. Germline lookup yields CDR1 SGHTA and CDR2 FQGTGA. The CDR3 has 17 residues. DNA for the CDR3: TGTGCCAGCAGCCCTTTCGGCGGGAGTGGCTCCTACAATGAGCAGTTCTTC. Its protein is CASSPFGGSGSYNEQFF.

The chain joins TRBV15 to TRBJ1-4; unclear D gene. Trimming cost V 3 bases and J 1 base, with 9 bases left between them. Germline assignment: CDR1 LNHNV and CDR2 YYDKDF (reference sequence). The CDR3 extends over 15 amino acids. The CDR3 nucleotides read TGTGCCACCAGCAGTCCTGGGGTAACTAATGAAAAACTGTTTTTT. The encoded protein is CATSSPGVTNEKLFF.

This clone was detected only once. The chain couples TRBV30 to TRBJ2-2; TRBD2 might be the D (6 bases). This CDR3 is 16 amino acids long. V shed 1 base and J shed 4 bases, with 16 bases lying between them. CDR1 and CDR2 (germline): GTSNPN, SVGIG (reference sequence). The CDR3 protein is CAWSEEGRGITGELFF. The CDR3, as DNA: TGTGCCTGGAGTGAAGAAGGGCGGGGTATCACCGGGGAGCTGTTTTTT. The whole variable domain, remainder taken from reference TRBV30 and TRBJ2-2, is SQTIHQWPATLVQPVGSPLSLECTVEGTSNPNLYWYRQAAGRGLQLLFYSVGIGQISSEVPQNLSASRPQDRQFILSSKKLLLSDSGFYLCAWSEEGRGITGELFFGEGSRLTVL.

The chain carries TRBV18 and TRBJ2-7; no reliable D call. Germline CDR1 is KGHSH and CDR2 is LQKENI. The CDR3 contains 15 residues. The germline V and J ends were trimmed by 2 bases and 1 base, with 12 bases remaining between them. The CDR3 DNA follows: TGTGCCAGCTCACCAGATAGAACACCATCCTACGAGCAGTACTTC. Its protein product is CASSPDRTPSYEQYF. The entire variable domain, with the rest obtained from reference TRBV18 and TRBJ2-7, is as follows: NAGVMQNPRHLVRRRGQEARLRCSPMKGHSHVYWYRQLPEEGLKFMVYLQKENIIDESGMPKERFSAEFPKEGPSILRIQQVVRGDSAAYFCASSPDRTPSYEQYFGPGTRLTVT.

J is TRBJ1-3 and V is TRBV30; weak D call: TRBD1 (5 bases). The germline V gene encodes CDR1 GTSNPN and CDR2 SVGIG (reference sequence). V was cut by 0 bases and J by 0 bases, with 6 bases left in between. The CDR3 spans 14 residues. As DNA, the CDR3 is TGTGCCTGGAGTGTAGGGGACTCTGGAAACACCATATATTTT. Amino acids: CAWSVGDSGNTIYF.

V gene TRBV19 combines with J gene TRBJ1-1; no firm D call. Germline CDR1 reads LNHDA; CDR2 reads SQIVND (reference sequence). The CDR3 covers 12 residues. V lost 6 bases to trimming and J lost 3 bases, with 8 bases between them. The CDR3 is CASRFLDTEAFF. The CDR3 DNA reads TGTGCCAGTAGGTTTCTGGACACTGAAGCTTTCTTT.

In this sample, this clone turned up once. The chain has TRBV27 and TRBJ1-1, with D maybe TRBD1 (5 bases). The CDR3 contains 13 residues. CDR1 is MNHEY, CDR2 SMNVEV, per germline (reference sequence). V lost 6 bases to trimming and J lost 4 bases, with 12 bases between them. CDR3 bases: TGTGCCAGCAGGAAGAGGGGAGGCACTGAAGCTTTCTTT. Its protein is CASRKRGGTEAFF.

CDR3 in amino acids: CASSSIVTSGGGNEQFF. The CDR3 nucleotides are TGTGCCAGCAGCTCCATCGTAACCTCGGGAGGGGGAAATGAGCAGTTCTTC. The chain links TRBV11-2 to TRBJ2-1, with TRBD2 matching 8 bases. The CDR3 is 17 amino acids. Germline V gene sequence: CDR1 SGHAT, CDR2 FQNNGV. V gave up 4 bases and J gave up 7 bases; unmatched junction bases: 15.

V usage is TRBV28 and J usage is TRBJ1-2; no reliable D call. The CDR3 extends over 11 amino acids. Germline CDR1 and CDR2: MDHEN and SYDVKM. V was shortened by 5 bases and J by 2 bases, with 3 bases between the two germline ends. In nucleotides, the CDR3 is TGTGCCAGCAGTCGGAACTATGGCTACACCTTC. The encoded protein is CASSRNYGYTF.

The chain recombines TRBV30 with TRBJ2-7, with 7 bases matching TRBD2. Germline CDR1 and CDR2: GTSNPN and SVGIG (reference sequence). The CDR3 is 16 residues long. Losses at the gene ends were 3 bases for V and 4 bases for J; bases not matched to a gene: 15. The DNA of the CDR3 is TGTGCCTGGAGGGTGGGCGGGGGAATCCCCGGGTACGAGCAGTACTTC. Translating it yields CAWRVGGGIPGYEQYF.

The CDR3 reads CASSREGFAEAFF. The CDR3, as DNA: TGCGCCAGCAGCCGGGAGGGGTTCGCTGAAGCTTTCTTT. The chain has TRBV4-3 and TRBJ1-1; the D gene is possibly TRBD1 (5 bases). Trimming shortened V by 4 bases and J by 6 bases, and 12 bases separated the two germline ends. There are 13 residues in the CDR3. Germline lookup yields CDR1 LGHNA and CDR2 YSLEER.

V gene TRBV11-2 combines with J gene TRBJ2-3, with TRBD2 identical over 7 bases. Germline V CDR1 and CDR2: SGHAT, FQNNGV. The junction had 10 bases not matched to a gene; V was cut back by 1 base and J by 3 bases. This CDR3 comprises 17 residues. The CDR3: CASSLGPAGELTDTQYF. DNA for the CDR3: TGTGCCAGCAGCTTAGGTCCGGCGGGAGAGCTAACAGATACGCAGTATTTT.

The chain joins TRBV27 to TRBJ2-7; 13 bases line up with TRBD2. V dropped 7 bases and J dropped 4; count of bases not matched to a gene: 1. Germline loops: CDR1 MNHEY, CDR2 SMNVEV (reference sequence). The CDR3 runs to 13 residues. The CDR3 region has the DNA TGTGCCAGCACGGGACTAGCGGGGTACGAGCAGTACTTC. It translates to CASTGLAGYEQYF.

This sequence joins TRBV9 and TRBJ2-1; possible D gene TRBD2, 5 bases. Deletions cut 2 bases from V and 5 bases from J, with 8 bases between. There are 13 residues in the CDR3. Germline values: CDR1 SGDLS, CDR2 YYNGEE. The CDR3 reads CASSVREHNEQFF. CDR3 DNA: TGTGCCAGCAGCGTTCGGGAACACAATGAGCAGTTCTTC.

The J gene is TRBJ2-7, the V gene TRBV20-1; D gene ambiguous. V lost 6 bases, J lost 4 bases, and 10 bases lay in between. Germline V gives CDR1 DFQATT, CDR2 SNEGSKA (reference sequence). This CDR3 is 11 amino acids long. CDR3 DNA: TGCAGTGCGCAGGAGAGTTACGAGCAGTACTTC. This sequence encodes CSAQESYEQYF.

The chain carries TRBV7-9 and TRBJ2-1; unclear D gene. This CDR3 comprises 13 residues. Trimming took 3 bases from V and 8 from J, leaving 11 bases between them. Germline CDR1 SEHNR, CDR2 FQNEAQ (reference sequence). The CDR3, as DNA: TGTGCCAGCAGCTTGCCCCAGCAGGATGAGCAGTTCTTC. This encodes CASSLPQQDEQFF.